The 24 T cell receptor beta chains below were found in one sample sequenced in a study of low-dose radiotherapy and immunotherapy resistance in tumors (dated 2022 in TCRdb). Data came from an Illumina HiSeq 2500. First-strand cDNA was synthesized with Superscript III and a set of TRAV- and TRBV-specific primers, covering both TCRalpha and TCRbeta chains. An approximately 20-cycle PCR with Phusion amplified the TCRs, pairing a constant-region primer with the adapter that was attached to the V primers. In TCRdb, the public reads were trimmed at Q25 with fastp and aligned with MiXCR, with productive beta chains retained. Identical CDR3 proteins give one entry, which carries the most common genes and DNA. The sample profile shows tens of thousands of distinct CDR3 sequences; about 26% of them were found once. Roughly 7% of the sample rests with the top ten. The time point tag for this specimen amounts to: before trial treatment.

The material sequenced was PBMCs, taken before treatment. The receptor set was obtained from a male donor with rectosigmoid adenocarcinoma.

This clonotype was counted many times. V gene TRBV19 combines with J gene TRBJ1-2; D is perhaps TRBD1 (5 bases). Germline-derived CDR1 and CDR2 are LNHDA and SQIVND (reference sequence). The V and J ends lost 6 bases and 2 bases respectively, with 13 bases between them. The CDR3 contains 14 residues. The CDR3 DNA reads TGTGCCAGTAGGACATGGACATCCAACTATGGCTACACCTTC. It translates to CASRTWTSNYGYTF.

CDR3 amino acids: CASSLESGTSGNTDTQYF. The DNA for the CDR3 is TGCGCCAGCAGCTTGGAATCTGGAACTAGCGGGAACACAGATACGCAGTATTTT. The chain employs TRBV5-1 and TRBJ2-3, with 10 bases fitting TRBD2. The V gene end was trimmed by 0 bases and the J gene end by 2 bases; junction bases not matched to a gene: 9. CDR1 and CDR2 from the germline V gene are SGHRS and YFSETQ. The CDR3 has 18 amino acids.

The rearrangement links TRBV20-1 to TRBJ2-1, with 9 bases aligning to TRBD1. J lost 3 bases, V lost 1 base, and 1 base had no gene match. Germline CDR1 is DFQATT and CDR2 is SNEGSKA (reference sequence). CDR3 length: 14 residues. CDR3 sequence (DNA): TGCAGTGCTAGAGTGGACAGGGGCTACAATGAGCAGTTCTTC. Protein sequence: CSARVDRGYNEQFF.

This clonotype was recorded many times. The chain carries TRBV7-2 and TRBJ2-5, with D unresolved. The V gene's germline CDR1 is SGHTA and CDR2 FQGNSA. The CDR3 spans 13 residues. V lost 5 bases, J lost 1 base, and 8 bases lay in between. Here the CDR3 reads CASSRQVQETQYF. The CDR3 region has the DNA TGTGCCAGCAGCCGGCAGGTCCAAGAGACCCAGTACTTC.

The table lists this clonotype with many counts. The chain combines TRBV7-6 with TRBJ2-7; perhaps TRBD2 as D (5 bases). V was pared by 1 base and J by 7 bases, with 8 bases between. CDR3 length equals 12 residues. Germline-derived CDR1 and CDR2 are SGHVS and FNYEAQ. The CDR3 nucleotides are TGTGCCAGCAGCTTAGACTCGGGGGAGCAGTACTTC. Its translation is CASSLDSGEQYF.

The V gene is TRBV5-1, the J gene TRBJ2-2, with 12 bases aligning to TRBD2. Germline CDR1 reads SGHRS; CDR2 reads YFSETQ. The CDR3 totals 16 residues. With V trimmed by 3 bases and J by 2 bases, 2 bases remained unmatched. The CDR3 DNA follows: TGCGCCAGCAGCTCCGGACTAGCGGGAAACACCGGGGAGCTGTTTTTT. Translating gives CASSSGLAGNTGELFF.

This clonotype was observed many times. The genes are TRBV4-3 and TRBJ1-1; 9 nucleotides align to TRBD1. Unmatched junction bases numbered 6, after V lost 3 bases and J lost 1 base. The CDR3 has 16 residues. Germline CDR1 reads LGHNA; CDR2 reads YSLEER. The CDR3 bases are TGCGCCAGCAGCCAGGCCGGGACAGGGCGGAACACTGAAGCTTTCTTT. Translating it yields CASSQAGTGRNTEAFF.

Many counts were recorded for this clonotype. This CDR3 reads CASSYGTSGGKDEQFF. CDR3 nucleotides: TGTGCCAGCAGTTACGGGACTAGCGGGGGAAAGGATGAGCAGTTCTTC. This chain joins TRBV6-2 or TRBV6-3 and TRBJ2-1, with 14 bases matching TRBD2. This CDR3 comprises 16 residues. The V gene end was trimmed by 2 bases and the J gene end by 8 bases; junction bases not matched to a gene: 5. Germline CDR1 MNHEY, CDR2 SVGEGT.

This clonotype came up many times. The V gene is TRBV27, the J gene TRBJ1-6, with TRBD1 matching over 8 bases. V gave up 2 bases and J gave up 9 bases; unmatched junction bases: 3. The CDR3 covers 14 residues. The germline CDR1 and CDR2 sequences are MNHEY and SMNVEV (reference sequence). The CDR3 reads CASSLRQGFSPLHF. CDR3 coding DNA: TGTGCCAGCAGTTTACGACAGGGGTTTTCACCCCTCCACTTT.

V and J are TRBV5-1 and TRBJ2-7; D call uncertain. V lost 7 bases, J lost 2 bases, and 16 bases lay in between. The CDR3 consists of 14 residues. Germline values: CDR1 SGHRS, CDR2 YFSETQ. The CDR3 coding sequence is TGCGCCAGCTCTGGTCCGGGTCCGACCTACGAGCAGTACTTC. Translated, it gives CASSGPGPTYEQYF.

This clonotype was observed at least ten times. Here the CDR3 reads CASSPPGTLGTEAFF. The CDR3 DNA is TGTGCCAGCTCACCACCAGGTACCCTCGGAACTGAAGCTTTCTTT. J is TRBJ1-1 and V is TRBV18; D not certain. V was trimmed by 0 bases and J by 5 bases, leaving 13 bases between them. CDR1 KGHSH and CDR2 LQKENI come from the germline V gene. There are 15 residues in the CDR3.

This clonotype has a count of ten or more. V is TRBV6-6 and J is TRBJ2-1; the match to TRBD1 covers 7 bases. Per germline, CDR1 MNHNY and CDR2 SVGAGI (reference sequence). J was trimmed by 1 base and V by 4 bases; bases with no gene match: 4. The CDR3 runs 15 residues. The CDR3 bases are TGTGCCAGCAGTTCCCGGGACAGTTCCTACAATGAGCAGTTCTTC. It codes for CASSSRDSSYNEQFF.

The V and J genes are TRBV5-5 and TRBJ2-1; possible D gene TRBD2, 6 bases. CDR3 length equals 15 residues. From germline, CDR1 is SGHKS and CDR2 YYEKEE (reference sequence). The V gene lost 6 bases and the J gene lost 2 bases, with 15 bases spanning the gap. CDR3 DNA: TGTGCCAGCAACGCGCGGGACTGGGCCTACAATGAGCAGTTCTTC. Amino acid sequence: CASNARDWAYNEQFF. Filled out from reference TRBV5-5 and TRBJ2-1, the complete variable domain reads DAGVTQSPTHLIKTRGQQVTLRCSPISGHKSVSWYQQVLGQGPQFIFQYYEKEERGRGNFPDRFSARQFPNYSSELNVNALLLGDSALYLCASNARDWAYNEQFFGPGTRLTVL.

This clonotype has just a few counts. This chain joins TRBV18 and TRBJ2-2, with 7 positions matching TRBD1. The CDR3 spans 16 residues. The germline CDR1 and CDR2 sequences are KGHSH and LQKENI. Unmatched junction bases numbered 8, after V lost 1 base and J lost 6 bases. This CDR3 reads CASSPRLQTGAGELFF. In nucleotides, the CDR3 is TGTGCCAGCTCACCACGATTGCAAACAGGGGCCGGGGAGCTGTTTTTT.

This clonotype came up many times. This rearrangement joins TRBV4-2 to TRBJ2-3; TRBD1 is a possible D gene (7 bases). This CDR3 contains 19 residues. V shed 0 bases and J shed 2 bases, with 21 bases lying between them. CDR1 LGHNA and CDR2 YNFKEQ come from the germline V gene. The DNA for the CDR3 is TGTGCCAGCAGCCAAGACAGCCGCGGGACAGCCCTTACCACAGATACGCAGTATTTT. It codes for CASSQDSRGTALTTDTQYF.

The V gene is TRBV28, the J gene TRBJ2-3, with 12 nucleotides matching TRBD2. Trimming at V came to 6 bases and at J to 9 bases, leaving 13 bases not matched to a gene. The germline CDR1 and CDR2 sequences are MDHEN and SYDVKM. The CDR3 extends over 16 amino acids. CDR3 nucleotides: TGTGCCAGCAGCCGGACGACTAGCGGGAGTGTTAGGACGCAGTATTTT. It encodes CASSRTTSGSVRTQYF.

With respect to this clonotype: A far larger clone differs by one base, so this is likely a read error. The chain employs TRBV7-8 and TRBJ2-5, with TRBD2 matching 9 bases. The CDR3 length is 16 residues. V dropped 1 base and J dropped 11; count of bases not matched to a gene: 14. The V gene's germline CDR1 is SGHVS and CDR2 FQNEAQ. The CDR3 reads CASSLVSTSGFNEQYF. As DNA, the CDR3 is TGTGCCAGCAGCTTAGTATCCACTAGCGGGTTTAATGAGCAGTACTTC.

A word on this clonotype: This likely traces to a read error, being one base from a far larger clone. V usage is TRBV16 and J usage is TRBJ2-5; TRBD1 matches 9 bases. The CDR3 sequence is 15 residues long. CDR1 and CDR2 from the germline V gene are KGHSY and FQNENV. The junction had 14 bases not matched to a gene; V was cut back by 4 bases and J by 11 bases. The CDR3: CASSLGTGGTNEQYF. The CDR3 nucleotides are TGTGCCAGCAGCCTCGGAACAGGGGGCACGAATGAGCAGTACTTC.

This clonotype was seen ten or more times. The V and J genes are TRBV20-1 and TRBJ2-6; TRBD1 matches at 9 bases. The CDR3 sequence is 18 residues long. CDR1 is DFQATT, CDR2 SNEGSKA, per germline (reference sequence). V shed 3 bases, J shed 1 base, and the junction held 10 bases outside the gene matches. The CDR3 nucleotides are TGCAGTGCTAGCCCGGGACAGGGAGCTCGGTCTGGGGCCAACGTCCTGACTTTC. It encodes CSASPGQGARSGANVLTF.

This clonotype was observed many times. CDR3 residues: CSAEGPNSYEQYF. CDR3 DNA: TGCAGTGCTGAGGGACCGAACTCCTACGAGCAGTACTTC. The J gene is TRBJ2-7, the V gene TRBV20-1; D possibly uses TRBD1 or TRBD2 (5 bases each). The ends were cut back, 5 bases at V and 0 bases at J, with 11 bases in the middle. The CDR3 is 13 residues long. The germline V gene encodes CDR1 DFQATT and CDR2 SNEGSKA (reference sequence).

Ten or more counts support this clonotype. This chain uses TRBV2 with TRBJ2-7; D may be TRBD2 (5 bases). The CDR3 is 11 amino acids. The V and J ends lost 3 bases and 6 bases respectively, with 6 bases between them. Germline V gene sequence: CDR1 SNHLY, CDR2 FYNNEI. The CDR3 spells CASSEEAEQYF. CDR3 coding DNA: TGTGCCAGCAGTGAGGAGGCCGAGCAGTACTTC.

At least ten counts were recorded for this clonotype. In nucleotides, the CDR3 is TGTGCCAGCAGTTACGTTCCAGGGGGCAACACCGGGGAGCTGTTTTTT. Its protein product is CASSYVPGGNTGELFF. This rearrangement joins TRBV6-2 or TRBV6-3 to TRBJ2-2; 8 positions match TRBD1. This CDR3 is 16 amino acids long. CDR1 MNHEY and CDR2 SVGEGT come from the germline V gene. V was clipped by 2 bases and J by 2 bases; unmatched bases: 4.

This clonotype was detected many times. This chain connects TRBV19 to TRBJ1-5, with D unclear. Germline CDR1 reads LNHDA; CDR2 reads SQIVND (reference sequence). Trimming pared 1 base from V and 3 bases from J, leaving 10 bases between. CDR3 length: 15 residues. CDR3 protein: CASSIVLITNQPQHF. The CDR3, as DNA: TGTGCCAGTAGTATAGTTCTGATTACCAATCAGCCCCAGCATTTT.

In the case of this clonotype: A much larger clone is a single base away; this may be a read error. The chain recombines TRBV11-2 with TRBJ2-5; D ambiguous. The CDR3 consists of 10 residues. V was cut by 8 bases and J by 5 bases, with 6 bases left in between. The germline CDR1 and CDR2 sequences are SGHAT and FQNNGV. CDR3 sequence (DNA): TGTGCCAGCGGCCGGGAGACCCAGTACTTC. As protein: CASGRETQYF.